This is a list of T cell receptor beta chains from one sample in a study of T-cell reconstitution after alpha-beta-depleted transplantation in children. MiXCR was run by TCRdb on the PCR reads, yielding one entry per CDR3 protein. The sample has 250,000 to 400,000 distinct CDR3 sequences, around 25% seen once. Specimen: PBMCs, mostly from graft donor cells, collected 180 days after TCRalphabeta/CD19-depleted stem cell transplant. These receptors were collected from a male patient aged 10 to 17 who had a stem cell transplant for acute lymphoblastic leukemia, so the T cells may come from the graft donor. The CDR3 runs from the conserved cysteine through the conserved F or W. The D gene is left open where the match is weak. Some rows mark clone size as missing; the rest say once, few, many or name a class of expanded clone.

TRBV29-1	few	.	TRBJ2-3	TGCAGCGTTGTAGATGTTTCAGATACGCAGTATTTT	CSVVDVSDTQYF
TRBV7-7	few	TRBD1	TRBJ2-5	TGTGCCAGCAGCAACGGCAGGGGGCTGGAGACCCAGTACTTC	CASSNGRGLETQYF
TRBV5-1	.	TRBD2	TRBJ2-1	TGCGCCAGCAGCTTGGCAGAGGGAGGGGTGAACAATGAGCAGTTCTTC	CASSLAEGGVNNEQFF
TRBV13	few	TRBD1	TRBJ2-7	TGTGCCAGCAGCCCGGGACAGTCTTCCAACGAGCAGTACTTC	CASSPGQSSNEQYF
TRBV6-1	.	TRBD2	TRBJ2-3	TGTGCCAGCAGCCCAAACGTCGCGGGAGGGCCTCGGACAGATACGCAGTATTTT	CASSPNVAGGPRTDTQYF
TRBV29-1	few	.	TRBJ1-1	TGCAGCGTTGACAGCGAAGCTTTCTTT	CSVDSEAFF
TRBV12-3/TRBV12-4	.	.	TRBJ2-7	TGTGCCAGCAGTTTAGGGGGGGTAGGGGACGAGCAGTACTTC	CASSLGGVGDEQYF
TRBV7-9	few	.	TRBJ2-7	TGTGCCAGCAGCCCGACAGTTCTCTACGAGCAGTACTTC	CASSPTVLYEQYF
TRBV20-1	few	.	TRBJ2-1	TGCAGTGCTAGTAGGCTAAGGAATGAGCAGTTCTTC	CSASRLRNEQFF
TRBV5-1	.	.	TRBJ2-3	TGCGCCAGCAGCTTGGAGGGACGGACAGATACGCAGTATTTT	CASSLEGRTDTQYF
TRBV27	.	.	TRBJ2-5	TGTGCCAGCAGTCCCCGGGGGAGGCACGAGACCCAGTACTTC	CASSPRGRHETQYF
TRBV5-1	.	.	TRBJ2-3	TGCGCCAGCAGCTTGGCCCTCCTGACTAGTCCCACAGATACGCAGTATTTT	CASSLALLTSPTDTQYF
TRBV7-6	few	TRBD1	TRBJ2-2	TGTGCCAGCACCATCCCAGGGGGCACCGGGGAGCTGTTTTTT	CASTIPGGTGELFF
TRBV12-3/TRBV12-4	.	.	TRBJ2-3	TGTGCCAGCAGTTTCGACCATACGCAGTATTTT	CASSFDHTQYF
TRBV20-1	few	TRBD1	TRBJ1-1	TGCAGTGCAACGGACAGGGACACTGAAGCTTTCTTT	CSATDRDTEAFF
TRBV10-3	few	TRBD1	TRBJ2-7	TGTGCCATCAGTGAGGGACAGGGGTCCTACGAGCAGTACTTC	CAISEGQGSYEQYF
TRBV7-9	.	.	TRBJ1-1	TGTGCCAGCACGCCCGGGACAAGGAACTCTGAAGCTTTCTTT	CASTPGTRNSEAFF